These 32 T cell receptor beta chains were sequenced from one sample in a study of identical twins (dated by TCRdb to 2015 to 2016). Libraries were constructed by 5' RACE. TCRdb lists the instrument as Illumina HiSeq 2000. The public sequencing data were trimmed at Q25 with fastp and processed into clonotypes with MiXCR by TCRdb, which kept only in-frame beta chains. Identical CDR3 proteins give one entry, which carries the most common genes and DNA. The sample table shows 500,000 to 600,000 distinct CDR3 sequences, and about 20% are seen once. The ten largest clones add up to about 0.91% of the sample. This sample was shared with a second study, whose subject was T cells expressing NK-cell markers.

The material sequenced was CD4+ T cells sorted from blood. All receptors derive from a woman between 18 and 30 years old in good health.

The chain uses TRBV18 and TRBJ2-7, with no clear D. CDR1 KGHSH and CDR2 LQKENI come from the germline V gene. Trimming stripped 6 bases from V and 5 bases from J, with 8 bases between. This CDR3 spans 11 amino acids. The CDR3 is CASSPGDEQYF. The CDR3 DNA sequence: TGTGCCAGCTCGCCAGGAGACGAGCAGTACTTC.

The rearrangement uses TRBV20-1 and TRBJ1-2, with a possible D match to TRBD1 (5 bases). The ends were cut back, 3 bases at V and 0 bases at J, with 8 bases in the middle. This CDR3 is built from 13 residues. Germline assignment: CDR1 DFQATT and CDR2 SNEGSKA (reference sequence). The CDR3 sequence: CSASDRTNYGYTF. The CDR3 DNA follows: TGCAGTGCTAGCGACAGAACTAACTATGGCTACACCTTC.

A few counts support this clonotype. V gene TRBV12-3 or TRBV12-4 combines with J gene TRBJ1-2; D perhaps matches TRBD1 (5 bases). V was cut by 1 base and J by 6 bases, with 9 bases left in between. This CDR3 spans 13 amino acids. The CDR3 DNA sequence: TGTGCCAGCAGTTTAGAGGGGTCCAATGGCTACACCTTC. The encoded protein is CASSLEGSNGYTF.

The V call is TRBV20-1, the J call TRBJ2-2, with 8 nucleotides matching TRBD2. This CDR3 comprises 15 residues. The germline CDR1 and CDR2 sequences are DFQATT and SNEGSKA (reference sequence). Unmatched junction bases numbered 4, after V lost 4 bases and J lost 0 bases. This CDR3 reads CSAKLAGTNTGELFF. The CDR3 DNA follows: TGCAGTGCTAAGCTAGCGGGTACGAACACCGGGGAGCTGTTTTTT.

The chain recombines TRBV5-1 with TRBJ2-3, with 8 positions matching TRBD2. The CDR3 totals 15 residues. V was pared by 0 bases and J by 6 bases, with 6 bases of the junction left unmatched. Looked up from germline, CDR1 is SGHRS and CDR2 is YFSETQ. CDR3 amino acids: CASSLGSGREDTQYF. CDR3 DNA sequence: TGCGCCAGCAGCTTGGGCAGCGGGAGAGAGGATACGCAGTATTTT.

A few counts support this clonotype. This rearrangement joins TRBV7-9 to TRBJ2-3, with 14 nucleotides matching TRBD2. Germline CDR1 and CDR2: SEHNR and FQNEAQ (reference sequence). V shed 10 bases and J 5 bases; nucleotides not matched to a gene: 5. This CDR3 has 14 amino acids. As DNA, the CDR3 is TGTGCCATCGGACTAGCGGGAGGACGAGATACGCAGTATTTT. It encodes CAIGLAGGRDTQYF.

The chain recombines TRBV20-1 with TRBJ1-1, with D perhaps TRBD1 (5 bases). Between the trimmed V and J ends, which lost 0 bases and 2 bases, there was a span of 10 bases. The CDR3 loop spans 14 amino acids. Germline V gives CDR1 DFQATT, CDR2 SNEGSKA (reference sequence). The DNA of the CDR3 is TGCAGTGCTAGAGATCCGAGGGGCAACACTGAAGCTTTCTTT. Protein sequence: CSARDPRGNTEAFF.

This clonotype showed up just a few times. The rearrangement links TRBV12-3 or TRBV12-4 to TRBJ2-4; 15 nucleotides align to TRBD2. The CDR3 contains 16 residues. V lost 5 bases to trimming and J lost 6 bases; unmatched junction nucleotides: 5. The CDR3 bases are TGTGCCAGCAGTCTCCGGACTAGCGGGAGGGTAAACATTCAGTACTTC. This gives the protein CASSLRTSGRVNIQYF.

This clonotype appeared a few times. The chain employs TRBV7-9 and TRBJ2-1; D is unresolved. The CDR3 runs to 12 residues. V was trimmed by 2 bases and J by 8 bases, leaving 7 bases between them. Germline CDR1 is SEHNR and CDR2 is FQNEAQ (reference sequence). CDR3 region: CASSLLSHEQFF. The CDR3 nucleotides are TGTGCCAGCAGCTTACTATCCCATGAGCAGTTCTTC.

This clonotype was recorded at least ten times. The chain employs TRBV25-1 and TRBJ1-2, with D tentatively TRBD1 (5 bases). Trimming took off 5 bases at V and 5 bases at J, with 9 bases between the two ends. CDR1 MGHDK and CDR2 SYGVNS come from the germline V gene. This CDR3 region has 12 residues. CDR3 sequence reads: CASSIQGYGYTF. CDR3 coding DNA: TGTGCCAGCAGTATCCAGGGTTATGGCTACACCTTC.

This clonotype was detected only a few times. V and J are TRBV5-1 and TRBJ1-4; D call uncertain. CDR1 SGHRS and CDR2 YFSETQ come from the germline V gene. The CDR3 has 13 amino acids. V lost 4 bases and J lost 7, with 11 bases in between. CDR3 DNA sequence: TGCGCCAGCAGCCCGGATAACTCTGAAAAACTGTTTTTT. The encoded protein is CASSPDNSEKLFF.

This clonotype occurred a few times. This chain connects TRBV27 to TRBJ2-5; TRBD2 is a possible D gene (6 bases). This CDR3 has 16 residues. The V gene lost 2 bases and the J gene lost 4 bases, with 17 bases spanning the gap. Germline V gene sequence: CDR1 MNHEY, CDR2 SMNVEV (reference sequence). The CDR3 DNA follows: TGTGCCAGCAGTTTAAGGGGTACCGGGGGTGTAGAGACCCAGTACTTC. As protein: CASSLRGTGGVETQYF.

This chain uses TRBV29-1 with TRBJ2-1; possible D gene TRBD2, 7 bases. This CDR3 comprises 15 residues. Trimming cost V 6 bases and J 2 bases, with 17 bases left between them. Germline assignment: CDR1 SQVTM and CDR2 ANQGSEA. CDR3: CSVVGGGSTYNEQFF. Written as DNA, the CDR3 is TGCAGCGTGGTAGGGGGGGGTAGTACCTACAATGAGCAGTTCTTC.

This clonotype was seen at least ten times. J is TRBJ2-1 and V is TRBV12-3 or TRBV12-4; TRBD1 aligns across 9 bases. The CDR3 is made up of 15 amino acids. J was trimmed by 3 bases and V by 7 bases; bases with no gene match: 7. The CDR3 DNA reads TGTGCCAGCAACCTGGGGGACAGGGTCTACAATGAGCAGTTCTTC. It is translated as CASNLGDRVYNEQFF.

This rearrangement joins TRBV5-6 to TRBJ2-1, with a weak D call TRBD2 (5 bases). Germline lookup yields CDR1 SGHDT and CDR2 YYEEEE. V lost 4 bases and J lost 14, with 13 bases in between. This CDR3 comprises 11 residues. CDR3 loop: CASSRWEKEFF. In nucleotides, the CDR3 is TGTGCCAGCAGCCGATGGGAGAAAGAGTTCTTC.

This clonotype appeared a few times. This chain connects TRBV29-1 to TRBJ1-2; possibly TRBD1 for D (5 bases). The CDR3 length is 12 residues. Germline CDR1 reads SQVTM; CDR2 reads ANQGSEA. The V and J ends lost 7 bases and 0 bases respectively, with 9 bases between them. DNA of the CDR3: TGCAGCGCCCAGGGAACTAACTATGGCTACACCTTC. Encoded protein: CSAQGTNYGYTF.

A few counts support this clonotype. The chain combines TRBV18 with TRBJ2-1, with TRBD2 identical over 9 bases. The CDR3 consists of 14 residues. Germline assignment: CDR1 KGHSH and CDR2 LQKENI. V lost 7 bases, J lost 6 bases, and 7 bases stayed unmatched. The CDR3 coding sequence is TGTGCCAGCTGCCAGCGGGAGGTCCGCAATGAGCAGTTCTTC. It yields the protein CASCQREVRNEQFF.

This clonotype showed up many times. The CDR3 DNA sequence: TGCAGTGCCATCGGGGCTAACACTGAAGCTTTCTTT. It yields the protein CSAIGANTEAFF. V usage is TRBV20-1 and J usage is TRBJ1-1; a possible D gene is TRBD1 (5 bases). Germline CDR1 DFQATT, CDR2 SNEGSKA (reference sequence). V lost 6 bases to trimming and J lost 2 bases, with 10 bases between them. The CDR3 spans 12 residues.

This clonotype was seen just once. The J gene is TRBJ2-5, the V gene TRBV7-6; D remains ambiguous. CDR1 and CDR2 from the germline V gene are SGHVS and FNYEAQ. V was cut by 4 bases and J by 5 bases, with 8 bases left in between. The CDR3 has 12 residues. The CDR3 spells CASSWPQETQYF. The CDR3 region has the DNA TGTGCCAGCAGCTGGCCCCAGGAGACCCAGTACTTC.

The table lists this clonotype with a few counts. This chain joins TRBV6-1 and TRBJ1-2, with D possibly TRBD1 on 6 matching bases. V dropped 6 bases and J dropped 2 bases, with 10 bases sitting between them. The CDR3 totals 13 residues. Germline V CDR1 and CDR2: MNHNS, SASEGT. CDR3 sequence reads: CASRTGYNYGYTF. CDR3 DNA sequence: TGTGCCAGCAGGACAGGTTACAACTATGGCTACACCTTC.

V gene TRBV12-3 or TRBV12-4 combines with J gene TRBJ1-1, with 8 bases identical to TRBD1. V trimming: 2 bases; J trimming: 5 bases; junction bases outside the gene matches: 10. The CDR3 spans 16 residues. This CDR3 reads CASSLRARGRGTEAFF. The CDR3 DNA reads TGTGCCAGCAGTTTACGGGCCAGGGGGCGCGGGACTGAAGCTTTCTTT.

This clonotype was recorded many times. The J gene is TRBJ2-2, the V gene TRBV20-1; TRBD2 agrees at 8 bases. Germline assignment: CDR1 DFQATT and CDR2 SNEGSKA (reference sequence). Losses at the gene ends were 5 bases for V and 7 bases for J; bases not matched to a gene: 9. The CDR3 contains 14 residues. CDR3 DNA: TGCAGTGCTGTCCGACTAGCGAAGGGCGGGGAGCTGTTTTTT. Protein: CSAVRLAKGGELFF.

This clonotype showed up just a few times. The chain couples TRBV20-1 to TRBJ2-3; D gene ambiguous. CDR1 is DFQATT, CDR2 SNEGSKA, per germline (reference sequence). The CDR3 consists of 12 residues. The V end lost 3 bases, the J end lost 6 bases, and 10 bases lay between the germline ends. CDR3 nucleotides: TGCAGTGCTAGGGAGATTTTGGATACGCAGTATTTT. It yields the protein CSAREILDTQYF.

This clonotype has more than one count but fewer than ten. V is TRBV20-1 and J is TRBJ1-3; maybe TRBD1 (5 bases). Germline V gene data show CDR1 as DFQATT and CDR2 as SNEGSKA (reference sequence). The length of the CDR3 is 16 residues. Trimming shortened V by 3 bases and J by 4 bases, and 19 bases separated the two germline ends. The CDR3 coding sequence is TGCAGTGCTAGTACGTCTTTTGGGACCTCCGGAAACACCATATATTTT. It translates to CSASTSFGTSGNTIYF.

This clonotype was seen repeatedly, ten times or more. V usage is TRBV20-1 and J usage is TRBJ2-2, with D unclear. Germline-derived CDR1 and CDR2 are DFQATT and SNEGSKA (reference sequence). CDR3 length equals 15 residues. With 0 bases removed from V and 2 bases from J, the gap between germline ends came to 10 bases. The CDR3 DNA sequence: TGCAGTGCTAGAGACCCCAGACGCAACACCGGGGAGCTGTTTTTT. Translated, it gives CSARDPRRNTGELFF.

J is TRBJ2-1 and V is TRBV5-1; D gene unclear. The V gene lost 1 base and the J gene lost 9 bases, with 8 bases spanning the gap. Germline loops: CDR1 SGHRS, CDR2 YFSETQ. The CDR3 has 12 residues. CDR3 DNA sequence: TGCGCCAGCAGCTTGAGGGTCACTGAGCAGTTCTTC. Amino acid sequence: CASSLRVTEQFF.

V is TRBV7-8 and J is TRBJ1-2, with a possible D match to TRBD1 (5 bases). Germline V lookup: CDR1 SGHVS, CDR2 FQNEAQ. Trimming cost V 7 bases and J 5 bases, with 14 bases left between them. This CDR3 is 13 amino acids long. The CDR3 sequence is CASTMTAPYGYTF. The CDR3 DNA reads as TGTGCCAGCACCATGACAGCACCGTATGGCTACACCTTC.

The chain employs TRBV5-8 and TRBJ2-2; the match to TRBD1 covers 7 bases. The germline CDR1 and CDR2 sequences are SGHTS and YDEGEE. The CDR3 loop spans 16 amino acids. With 2 bases clipped from V and 7 bases from J, the junction kept 11 bases outside the gene matches. CDR3 residues: CASSFGDRLGNGELFF. The CDR3 DNA sequence: TGTGCCAGCAGCTTCGGGGACAGACTTGGGAACGGGGAGCTGTTTTTT. Using reference TRBV5-8 and TRBJ2-2 for the parts outside the CDR3, the full variable domain is EAGVTQSPTHLIKTRGQQATLRCSPISGHTSVYWYQQALGLGLQFLLWYDEGEERNRGNFPPRFSGRQFPNYSSELNVNALELEDSALYLCASSFGDRLGNGELFFGEGSRLTVL.

In its sample, this clonotype was seen a few times. The genes are TRBV6-4 and TRBJ1-2; D unresolved. The germline V and J ends were trimmed by 0 bases and 7 bases, with 6 bases remaining between them. Germline loops: CDR1 MRHNA, CDR2 SNTAGT. The CDR3 covers 12 residues. DNA for the CDR3: TGTGCCAGCAGTGACTCCGGTGTTGGCTACACCTTC. Amino acid sequence: CASSDSGVGYTF.

The chain has TRBV10-2 and TRBJ2-7, with TRBD1 as a possible D gene (6 bases). Looked up from germline, CDR1 is WSHSY and CDR2 is SAAADI. Trimming removed 6 bases at V and 0 bases at J, with 9 bases between. This CDR3 is 13 amino acids long. Here the CDR3 reads CASRDSASYEQYF. Here the CDR3 DNA reads TGCGCCAGCAGGGACAGTGCCTCCTACGAGCAGTACTTC.

This clonotype came up many times. The J gene is TRBJ2-1, the V gene TRBV20-1; D possibly uses TRBD1 or TRBD2 (5 bases each). Germline lookup yields CDR1 DFQATT and CDR2 SNEGSKA (reference sequence). V was clipped by 0 bases and J by 2 bases, with 11 bases between them. The CDR3 length is 15 residues. CDR3 nucleotide sequence: TGCAGTGCTAGAGACCCCAGAGGGGCCTACAATGAGCAGTTCTTC. Encoded protein: CSARDPRGAYNEQFF.

The chain recombines TRBV10-3 with TRBJ1-2, with D perhaps matching TRBD1 (6 bases). Germline V gives CDR1 ENHRY, CDR2 SYGVKD. V lost 7 bases, J lost 1 base, and 10 bases lay in between. This CDR3 comprises 13 residues. The CDR3 DNA reads as TGTGCCATCACCGCGGACAGTAACTATGGCTACACCTTC. Translation gives CAITADSNYGYTF.